This TCR beta chain was observed in a study of cytomegalovirus exposure and HLA in healthy donors. General study points: Later work found that TCR association rates differed between HLA loci; DRB1 had the most and HLA-C the fewest. There were a few CMV-associated chains whose specificity for CMV antigens was confirmed in vitro.

The PCR contained 60 Vbeta and 13 Jbeta primers. This table comes from immunoSEQ multiplex PCR, and its TCRdb copy is limited to in-frame clones, with some not included. Its listing shows tens of thousands of clones. Details on this clone: Its target is not known.

Sequenced material: PBMCs. This receptor was identified in a man in his forties or fifties in good health and CMV-seronegative.

CDR3 amino acids: CASSPGTGGNYEQYF. CDR3 nucleotides: TGTGCCAGCAGTCCCGGGACAGGGGGGAACTACGAGCAGTACTTC. The J gene is TRBJ2-7, the V gene TRBV6-5, with 11 bases lining up with TRBD1. The CDR3 spans 15 residues. Unmatched junction bases numbered 6, after V lost 5 bases and J lost 3 bases. Per germline, CDR1 MNHEY and CDR2 SVGAGI.